The rows below give T cell receptor beta chains drawn from one sample of a study of T-cell reconstitution after alpha-beta-depleted transplantation in children. TCRdb re-analysed the PCR reads in MiXCR, keeping a single row per CDR3 protein. Of some 590,000 distinct CDR3 sequences in the sample, roughly a tenth were seen once. The sample in question was PBMCs from the stem cell graft donor, obtained from the stem cell graft. The receptors come from a human donor who donated a stem cell graft to a child with acute myeloid leukemia. Each CDR3 is given with its conserved first and last residue. D genes are given only for firm matches. Clone sizes are given selectively: once, few, many, or a class where the clone is expanded.

v_call,d_call,clone_size,j_call,cdr3_aa,cdr3_nt
TRBV30,.,few,TRBJ2-7,CACTLAASYEQYF,TGTGCCTGTACTTTGGCAGCCTCCTACGAGCAGTACTTC
TRBV5-1,.,few,TRBJ2-7,CASSLEAGSKSYEQYF,TGCGCCAGCAGCTTGGAGGCGGGCTCCAAGTCCTACGAGCAGTACTTC
TRBV4-2,.,many,TRBJ2-1,CASSQTAEVQHGQFF,TGTGCCAGCAGCCAAACGGCGGAGGTCCAACATGGGCAGTTCTTC
TRBV18,TRBD1,few,TRBJ1-5,CASSSGQGSQPQHF,TGTGCCAGCTCATCGGGACAGGGGAGTCAGCCCCAGCATTTT
TRBV4-1,TRBD1,few,TRBJ1-1,CASSQGLGGGQSEAFF,TGCGCCAGCAGCCAAGGATTAGGAGGGGGCCAGTCTGAAGCTTTCTTT
TRBV4-2,TRBD1,.,TRBJ2-6,CASSQASDRSTSGANVLTF,TGTGCCAGCAGCCAAGCTTCGGACAGGTCCACGTCTGGGGCCAACGTCCTGACTTTC
TRBV6-1,.,few,TRBJ1-2,CASVILGNYGYTF,TGTGCCAGCGTAATATTGGGCAACTATGGCTACACCTTC
TRBV6-1,.,many,TRBJ2-1,CASTINRFSYNEQFF,TGTGCCAGCACTATAAACCGTTTCTCCTACAATGAGCAGTTCTTC
TRBV20-1,TRBD2,many,TRBJ2-5,CSARTSGRAPETQYF,TGCAGTGCTCGGACTAGCGGGAGGGCCCCAGAGACCCAGTACTTC
TRBV28,.,.,TRBJ1-5,CASSFPGGEDQPQHF,TGTGCCAGCAGTTTCCCCGGGGGGGAGGATCAGCCCCAGCATTTT
TRBV2,.,many,TRBJ2-2,CASSERGGQVTGELFF,TGTGCCAGCAGTGAAAGGGGAGGCCAAGTCACCGGGGAGCTGTTTTTT
TRBV7-9,TRBD1,.,TRBJ1-6,CASSLAKGASSPLHF,TGTGCCAGCAGCTTAGCTAAGGGGGCAAGCTCACCCCTCCACTTT
TRBV30,.,few,TRBJ2-7,CAWTGVYEQYF,TGTGCCTGGACAGGGGTCTACGAGCAGTACTTC
TRBV7-2,TRBD2,.,TRBJ2-7,CASSFRGTSGSGEQYF,TGTGCCAGCAGCTTCAGAGGGACTAGCGGGAGTGGGGAGCAGTACTTC
TRBV2,.,few,TRBJ2-5,CASYEGKTQYF,TGTGCCAGTTATGAGGGAAAGACCCAGTACTTC
TRBV4-3,.,few,TRBJ2-3,CASSQDRGAPGGDTQYF,TGCGCCAGCAGCCAAGACCGAGGAGCCCCTGGAGGAGATACGCAGTATTTT